Below, 22 T cell receptor beta chains from the same sample are listed, as sequenced in a study of brain T cells in children with intractable seizures. Method: immunoSEQ multiplex PCR; TCRdb's copy keeps in-frame clones and lacks some. This table has 95,000 to 120,000 clones, approximately 94% appearing once. The sample was peripheral blood, taken at surgery. These TCRs come from a boy younger than two with hemimegalencephaly and intractable seizures.

The chain links TRBV5-1 to TRBJ2-1; 7 nucleotides align to TRBD2. Germline assignment: CDR1 SGHRS and CDR2 YFSETQ. After removal of 0 bases from V and 8 bases from J, the junction contained 2 bases not matched to a gene. The CDR3 is 13 residues long. Here the CDR3 reads CASSLELAHEQFF. In DNA form, the CDR3 reads TGCGCCAGCAGCTTGGAACTAGCGCATGAGCAGTTCTTC.

The rearrangement uses TRBV5-4 and TRBJ2-1, with 10 bases identical to TRBD2. This CDR3 region has 17 residues. Germline CDR1 SGHNT, CDR2 YYREEE (reference sequence). V was clipped by 4 bases and J by 1 base; unmatched bases: 8. The CDR3 coding sequence is TGTGCCAGCAGCCGGTCCCTAGCGGGAGTGTCCTACAATGAGCAGTTCTTC. Protein sequence: CASSRSLAGVSYNEQFF.

This rearrangement joins TRBV21-1 to TRBJ2-1. TRBV21-1 is a documented pseudogene. This CDR3 comprises 11 residues. This chain's CDR3 is CASSKETEQFF. The CDR3, as DNA: TGTGCCAGCAGCAAAGAGACTGAGCAGTTCTTC.

The chain has TRBV5-1 and TRBJ1-6, with 8 bases matching TRBD1. V lost 2 bases to trimming and J lost 0 bases; unmatched junction nucleotides: 4. Germline-derived CDR1 and CDR2 are SGHRS and YFSETQ. The CDR3 is made up of 17 amino acids. This CDR3 reads CASSFRGPHSYNSPLHF. The CDR3 region has the DNA TGCGCCAGCAGCTTCAGGGGGCCTCACTCCTATAATTCACCCCTCCACTTT.

The rearrangement joins TRBV11-3 to TRBJ2-2; D not resolved. This CDR3 region has 13 residues. In germline, CDR1 is SGHNT, CDR2 YENEEA. V was pared by 5 bases and J by 2 bases, with 6 bases between. CDR3 nucleotide sequence: TGTGCCAGCAGCCGAGACAACACCGGGGAGCTGTTTTTT. It encodes CASSRDNTGELFF.

This rearrangement joins TRBV6-6 to TRBJ2-3; TRBD1 or TRBD2 may be the D gene (5 bases each). The CDR3 is made up of 12 amino acids. V lost 6 bases and J 9 bases, leaving 13 bases between the germline ends. The germline gives CDR1 MNHNY, CDR2 SVGAGI (reference sequence). The CDR3 is CASSPGTSTQYF. For the CDR3, the DNA is TGTGCCAGCAGCCCCGGGACCTCGACGCAGTATTTT.

V is TRBV7-7 and J is TRBJ2-2; 11 bases match TRBD2. The V gene end was trimmed by 4 bases and the J gene end by 3 bases; junction bases not matched to a gene: 7. This CDR3 has 17 amino acids. Looked up from germline, CDR1 is SSHAT and CDR2 is FNYEAQ (reference sequence). The CDR3 bases are TGTGCCAGCAGCTCCGCCATTAGCGGGAGGGACACCGGGGAGCTGTTTTTT. Encoded protein: CASSSAISGRDTGELFF.

The chain is built from TRBV4-1 and TRBJ1-5; D is possibly TRBD1 (5 bases). Germline assignment: CDR1 MGHRA and CDR2 YSYEKL. There are 14 residues in the CDR3. V was pared by 5 bases and J by 6 bases, with 14 bases between. The CDR3 loop is CASSVRQGGQPQHF. The CDR3 nucleotides are TGCGCCAGCAGCGTTCGGCAGGGTGGTCAGCCCCAGCATTTT.

The J gene is TRBJ1-2, the V gene TRBV6-5, with 8 positions matching TRBD1. CDR1 MNHEY and CDR2 SVGAGI come from the germline V gene. The CDR3 totals 14 residues. Trimming at V came to 7 bases and at J to 4 bases, leaving 8 bases not matched to a gene. The CDR3, as DNA: TGTGCCAGCATTCGACAGGGGCCCACCTATGGCTACACCTTC. It translates to CASIRQGPTYGYTF.

The J gene is TRBJ1-2, the V gene TRBV11-2; D is ambiguous. V lost 5 bases and J lost 4, with 17 bases in between. Looked up from germline, CDR1 is SGHAT and CDR2 is FQNNGV. The length of the CDR3 is 15 residues. The CDR3 spells CASSRIAGSGYGYTF. CDR3 bases: TGTGCCAGCAGCCGCATAGCGGGGTCTGGCTATGGCTACACCTTC.

The rearrangement joins TRBV6-5 to TRBJ2-3; 8 nucleotides align to TRBD2. The CDR3 consists of 15 residues. The junction had 3 bases not matched to a gene; V was cut back by 0 bases and J by 4 bases. Germline V gene lookup returns CDR1 MNHEY and CDR2 SVGAGI. CDR3 sequence reads: CASSYSSGTPDTQYF. The CDR3 DNA reads as TGTGCCAGCAGTTACTCTAGCGGGACCCCAGATACGCAGTATTTT.

The chain carries TRBV6-1 and TRBJ1-2, with TRBD1 as a possible D gene (5 bases). The CDR3 has 15 residues. Germline V gene sequence: CDR1 MNHNS, CDR2 SASEGT. V was trimmed by 3 bases and J by 1 base, leaving 12 bases between them. The CDR3 is CASSEGLYGNYGYTF. CDR3 coding DNA: TGTGCCAGCAGTGAGGGACTATACGGTAACTATGGCTACACCTTC.

The chain combines TRBV6-5 with TRBJ2-7; either TRBD1 or TRBD2 may supply D (5 bases each). The CDR3 is made up of 15 amino acids. Per the germline V gene, CDR1 is MNHEY and CDR2 is SVGAGI. V shed 6 bases and J shed 0 bases, with 15 bases lying between them. The DNA for the CDR3 is TGTGCCAGCAGCCCCCGGGGCCTCCTCTCCTACGAGCAGTACTTC. Translated, it gives CASSPRGLLSYEQYF.

The chain is built from TRBV28 and TRBJ2-7, with TRBD2 identical over 7 bases. V lost 4 bases and J lost 3; bases outside the gene matches: 3. The CDR3 has 13 amino acids. From germline, CDR1 is MDHEN and CDR2 SYDVKM. This chain's CDR3 is CASSSGLDYEQYF. The CDR3 DNA reads as TGTGCCAGCAGTTCCGGACTAGACTACGAGCAGTACTTC.

The V call is TRBV28, the J call TRBJ2-7; 10 bases fit TRBD2. The CDR3 has 14 residues. J gave up 3 bases and V 8 bases, and 7 bases lay outside the gene matches. Looked up from germline, CDR1 is MDHEN and CDR2 is SYDVKM. The CDR3 DNA reads TGTGCCAGCCACGAACAGCGGGAGGGCTACGAGCAGTACTTC. Protein: CASHEQREGYEQYF.

This sequence joins TRBV5-6 and TRBJ1-2, with a tentative D call TRBD1 (6 bases). The CDR3 loop spans 17 amino acids. Deletions cut 0 bases from V and 4 bases from J, with 19 bases between. The V gene's germline CDR1 is SGHDT and CDR2 YYEEEE. For the CDR3, the DNA is TGTGCCAGCAGCTTGGAGGGAAGTGTGGGGGGCGTCTATGGCTACACCTTC. Its protein product is CASSLEGSVGGVYGYTF.

This clone was found a few times. The V gene is TRBV6-5, the J gene TRBJ2-5; 7 bases fit TRBD1. Trimming took 2 bases from V and 5 from J; bases not matched to a gene: 8. CDR1 is MNHEY, CDR2 SVGAGI, per germline. CDR3 length: 15 amino acids. CDR3 loop: CASSYAHRGRETQYF. In DNA form, the CDR3 reads TGTGCCAGCAGTTACGCCCATAGGGGGCGGGAGACCCAGTACTTC.

The chain combines TRBV3-1 (or the pseudogene TRBV3-2) with TRBJ2-3; weak D call: TRBD2 (5 bases). V lost 8 bases, J lost 2 bases, and 8 bases lay in between. This CDR3 is 12 amino acids long. CDR1 and CDR2 (germline): LGHDT, YNNKEL (reference sequence). As DNA, the CDR3 is TGTGCCAGCGGGAGTCACACAGATACGCAGTATTTT. Its translation is CASGSHTDTQYF.

The rearrangement links TRBV28 to TRBJ2-3; D not resolved. The CDR3 loop spans 14 amino acids. In germline, CDR1 is MDHEN, CDR2 SYDVKM. V lost 0 bases, J lost 4 bases, and 8 bases lay in between. The CDR3 loop reads CASSLWLVADTQYF. The DNA of the CDR3 is TGTGCCAGCAGTTTATGGCTCGTGGCAGATACGCAGTATTTT.

V and J are TRBV18 and TRBJ1-4, with 7 positions matching TRBD1. The germline CDR1 and CDR2 sequences are KGHSH and LQKENI. J gave up 0 bases and V 5 bases, and 3 bases lay outside the gene matches. The CDR3 covers 15 residues. CDR3 residues: CASSEGTATNEKLFF. The CDR3 region has the DNA TGTGCCAGCTCAGAAGGGACAGCAACTAATGAAAAACTGTTTTTT.

V usage is TRBV28 and J usage is TRBJ1-1; no definite D call. V was clipped by 1 base and J by 0 bases, with 9 bases between them. CDR3 length equals 15 residues. Germline V lookup: CDR1 MDHEN, CDR2 SYDVKM. CDR3 in DNA: TGTGCCAGCAGTTTATTCGTGGGCATGAACACTGAAGCTTTCTTT. Encoded protein: CASSLFVGMNTEAFF.

This rearrangement joins TRBV6-1 to TRBJ2-2; 12 bases map to TRBD2. The CDR3 has 16 residues. V shed 2 bases and J 6 bases; nucleotides not matched to a gene: 4. CDR1 MNHNS and CDR2 SASEGT come from the germline V gene. The CDR3 DNA follows: TGTGCCAGCAGTGAACTAGCGGGAGGGCCTCCCGGGGAGCTGTTTTTT. This translates into CASSELAGGPPGELFF.